The 22 T cell receptor beta chains in this list originate from one sample, sequenced in a study of T cells in localized non-small cell lung cancer. Data came from immunoSEQ multiplex PCR; TCRdb stores just in-frame clones and leaves some out. The sample carries 3,000 or so clones, under 30% recorded once. Material: normal lung tissue next to the tumor, obtained before any cancer treatment. The receptors come from a male donor aged 60 or older with stage II lung adenocarcinoma.

The rearrangement joins TRBV25-1 to TRBJ1-2, with TRBD1 as a possible D gene (6 bases). Between the trimmed V and J ends, which lost 4 bases and 2 bases, there was a span of 17 bases. CDR3 length equals 16 residues. The germline gives CDR1 MGHDK, CDR2 SYGVNS. The CDR3 DNA sequence: TGTGCCAGCAGTGGCCCCGGTGTAGGACAGAACTATGGCTACACCTTC. It yields the protein CASSGPGVGQNYGYTF.

The CDR3 loop is CASSYSFPRQGNYGYTF. The CDR3, as DNA: TGTGCCAGCAGTTACTCGTTCCCGAGACAGGGAAACTATGGCTACACCTTC. The gene calls are TRBV6-8 and TRBJ1-2, with 7 bases fitting TRBD1. CDR1 MNHGY and CDR2 SAAAGT come from the germline V gene. V shed 0 bases and J 2 bases; nucleotides not matched to a gene: 9. The CDR3 is made up of 17 amino acids.

By sample fraction, this clone is large. The genes are TRBV11-3 and TRBJ1-5; tentatively, D is TRBD1 (6 bases). The V gene lost 2 bases and the J gene lost 4 bases, with 12 bases spanning the gap. Germline V gene lookup returns CDR1 SGHNT and CDR2 YENEEA. The CDR3 is made up of 15 amino acids. CDR3 coding DNA: TGTGCCAGCAGCTTACAAGGGGACATTAATCAGCCCCAGCATTTT. Translated, it gives CASSLQGDINQPQHF.

By share of the sample, this clone is medium-sized. The chain recombines TRBV6-8 with TRBJ1-6; D is unresolved. The CDR3 runs 13 residues. Per the germline V gene, CDR1 is MNHGY and CDR2 is SAAAGT. Trimming cost V 7 bases and J 9 bases, with 13 bases left between them. The CDR3 region has the DNA TGTGCCAGCACCACATCGTTTGGTTCACCCCTCCACTTT. Translating gives CASTTSFGSPLHF.

The chain recombines TRBV19 with TRBJ2-7, with a tentative D call TRBD1 (6 bases). The CDR3 is made up of 14 amino acids. With 5 bases removed from V and 3 bases from J, the gap between germline ends came to 14 bases. Germline V gene sequence: CDR1 LNHDA, CDR2 SQIVND (reference sequence). CDR3: CASSPQGPIYEQYF. In DNA form, the CDR3 reads TGTGCCAGTAGTCCGCAGGGGCCCATCTACGAGCAGTACTTC.

The chain employs TRBV28 and TRBJ2-3; the D gene is possibly TRBD2 (7 bases). The CDR3 has 13 amino acids. Trimming stripped 6 bases from V and 8 bases from J, with 15 bases between. Germline V gene data show CDR1 as MDHEN and CDR2 as SYDVKM. The DNA of the CDR3 is TGTGCCAGCAGACCCACAGGGAGGGGTACGCAGTATTTT. It codes for CASRPTGRGTQYF.

This chain joins TRBV7-7 and TRBJ2-3; TRBD1 aligns across 8 bases. CDR1 and CDR2 (germline): SSHAT, FNYEAQ (reference sequence). After removal of 5 bases from V and 1 base from J, the junction contained 11 bases not matched to a gene. CDR3 length: 17 residues. In nucleotides, the CDR3 is TGTGCCAGCAGCCAAGCCTCGGGACAGGCCCGCACAGATACGCAGTATTTT. Encoded protein: CASSQASGQARTDTQYF.

The V gene is TRBV7-5, the J gene TRBJ1-4; the table's D call of TRBD1 was not tested on the DNA. TRBV7-5 corresponds to a pseudogene. The CDR3 consists of 18 residues. The CDR3 nucleotides read TGTGCCAGCAGCTTAGGGACAGGGAGCTTTGCAACTAATGAAAAACTGTTTTTT. Translation: CASSLGTGSFATNEKLFF.

The V and J genes are TRBV9 and TRBJ2-7; D may be TRBD2 (6 bases). CDR1 and CDR2 from the germline V gene are SGDLS and YYNGEE. The CDR3 has 15 residues. Trimming took 5 bases from V and 1 from J, leaving 16 bases between them. The CDR3 DNA follows: TGTGCCAGCAGGGGCGGGGCCGGCGGGTCCTACGAGCAGTACTTC. As protein: CASRGGAGGSYEQYF.

This clone was counted only a few times. The rearrangement joins TRBV12-2 to TRBJ2-2; the listed D gene, TRBD2, was not tested against the DNA. TRBV12-2 is deemed a pseudogene. There are 18 residues in the CDR3. As DNA, the CDR3 is TGTGCAAGTCGCTTAGGGACTAGCGGGAGGGCCCGGGGCGGGGAGCTGTTTTTT. Translating gives CASRLGTSGRARGGELFF.

The V call is TRBV9, the J call TRBJ2-1; 11 nucleotides match TRBD2. Trimming took 4 bases from V and 8 from J; bases not matched to a gene: 14. Germline CDR1 and CDR2: SGDLS and YYNGEE. The CDR3 runs 17 residues. CDR3 DNA sequence: TGTGCCAGCAGCTCCGGGATAGCGGGAGGGCCGGGTTATGAGCAGTTCTTC. Translating it yields CASSSGIAGGPGYEQFF.

This clone was counted only a few times. The CDR3 is CASSLGTGRETQYF. CDR3 nucleotide sequence: TGTGCCAGCAGCTTGGGGACAGGGCGGGAGACCCAGTACTTC. This sequence joins TRBV11-3 and TRBJ2-5, with TRBD1 identical over 9 bases. The length of the CDR3 is 14 residues. J gave up 5 bases and V 3 bases, and 4 bases lay outside the gene matches. In germline, CDR1 is SGHNT, CDR2 YENEEA.

This clone was seen more than once but under ten times. V gene TRBV11-3 combines with J gene TRBJ2-5, with 14 bases matching TRBD2. In germline, CDR1 is SGHNT, CDR2 YENEEA. CDR3 length: 16 residues. V lost 5 bases, J lost 2 bases, and 4 bases stayed unmatched. The CDR3 coding sequence is TGTGCCAGCAGCCCACGACTAGCGGGGGGGCAAGAGACCCAGTACTTC. Translating it yields CASSPRLAGGQETQYF.

The genes are TRBV5-1 and TRBJ2-1; a possible D gene is TRBD2 (6 bases). The germline gives CDR1 SGHRS, CDR2 YFSETQ. Trimming took off 0 bases at V and 10 bases at J, with 14 bases between the two ends. This CDR3 comprises 14 residues. CDR3 amino acids: CASSLDGGSREQFF. The CDR3 DNA is TGCGCCAGCAGCTTGGACGGGGGATCAAGGGAGCAGTTCTTC. Supplemented by reference TRBV5-1 and TRBJ2-1, the full variable domain reads KAGVTQTPRYLIKTRGQQVTLSCSPISGHRSVSWYQQTPGQGLQFLFEYFSETQRNKGNFPGRFSGRQFSNSRSEMNVSTLELGDSALYLCASSLDGGSREQFFGPGTRLTVL.

This clone showed up just once. J is TRBJ2-1 and V is TRBV28; D not certain. This CDR3 is 14 amino acids long. The V gene lost 5 bases and the J gene lost 5 bases, with 13 bases spanning the gap. The germline gives CDR1 MDHEN, CDR2 SYDVKM. Written as DNA, the CDR3 is TGTGCCAGCAGTCCCCCGACGGAGAACAATGAGCAGTTCTTC. Translated: CASSPPTENNEQFF.

The V and J genes are TRBV19 and TRBJ1-5, with D unclear. Trimming removed 6 bases from V and 2 bases from J, with 11 bases in between. The CDR3 length is 14 residues. The germline gives CDR1 LNHDA, CDR2 SQIVND (reference sequence). CDR3 region: CASSRSSGNQPQHF. For the CDR3, the DNA is TGTGCCAGTAGCCGCTCGAGTGGCAATCAGCCCCAGCATTTT.

CDR3 in amino acids: CASRPSSGNTIYF. In nucleotides, the CDR3 is TGTGCCAGTCGACCCAGCTCTGGAAACACCATATATTTT. The chain joins TRBV19 to TRBJ1-3; unclear D gene. The CDR3 is made up of 13 amino acids. CDR1 is LNHDA and CDR2 is SQIVND in the germline V gene (reference sequence). Deletions cut 8 bases from V and 0 bases from J, with 8 bases between.

This clone came up a few times. This chain joins TRBV11-3 and TRBJ1-5; D is perhaps TRBD1 (5 bases). CDR1 is SGHNT, CDR2 YENEEA, per germline. The CDR3 length is 15 residues. V gave up 5 bases and J gave up 2 bases, with 13 bases separating them. As DNA, the CDR3 is TGTGCCAGCAGCCAGAGGGGAGGCGGCAATCAGCCCCAGCATTTT. Translated, it gives CASSQRGGGNQPQHF.

The rearrangement joins TRBV10-3 to TRBJ1-5, with 8 positions matching TRBD1. The V gene's germline CDR1 is ENHRY and CDR2 SYGVKD. V trimming: 10 bases; J trimming: 5 bases; junction bases outside the gene matches: 16. CDR3 length: 16 residues. CDR3 sequence (DNA): TGTGCCAGCAGGGAGCAAACGGACAGGGCTTATCAGCCCCAGCATTTT. This gives the protein CASREQTDRAYQPQHF.

This clone came up a few times. This CDR3 reads CASSPTGFRDSPLHF. CDR3 in DNA: TGTGCCAGCAGCCCGACAGGGTTCCGGGATTCACCCCTCCACTTT. The rearrangement uses TRBV11-3 and TRBJ1-6; 7 bases align to TRBD1. Germline loops: CDR1 SGHNT, CDR2 YENEEA. V shed 5 bases, J shed 8 bases, and the junction held 9 bases outside the gene matches. CDR3 size: 15 residues.

In its sample, this clone is medium-sized. The chain is built from TRBV9 and TRBJ2-3; 15 bases are shared with TRBD2. The CDR3 is 18 residues long. CDR1 is SGDLS, CDR2 YYNGEE, per germline. The V gene end was trimmed by 5 bases and the J gene end by 6 bases; junction bases not matched to a gene: 13. This CDR3 is CASSASSPGLAGGDTQYF. CDR3 bases: TGTGCCAGCAGTGCGTCTTCGCCGGGACTAGCGGGAGGCGATACGCAGTATTTT.

This clone is medium-sized within its sample. The chain has TRBV6-8 and TRBJ1-2; weak D call: TRBD1 (6 bases). Per the germline V gene, CDR1 is MNHGY and CDR2 is SAAAGT. Trimming cost V 3 bases and J 7 bases, with 15 bases left between them. This CDR3 has 14 residues. Here the CDR3 DNA reads TGTGCCAGCAGTTATAGACAGGAGTCTGGTGGCTACACCTTC. It specifies CASSYRQESGGYTF.